This T cell receptor (beta chain) originates from a study of blood T cell repertoires in COVID-19. Measured with immunoSEQ multiplex PCR; TCRdb has only the in-frame clones, and not every one. The data show 300,000 to 400,000 clones, 88% seen once. Germline CDR1 reads MNHEY; CDR2 reads SVGAGI. The CDR3 contains 14 residues. Unmatched junction bases numbered 6, after V lost 5 bases and J lost 4 bases. The study recruited people aged about 18 to 95 years across under 25 US areas. Participants had their cohort set by participant-reported clinical history. This clonotype was obtained from a woman aged 18-30 years who had recovered from COVID-19. The chain employs TRBV6-5 and TRBJ2-7; 9 bases line up with TRBD1. The specimen sequenced was PBMCs or T cells enriched from blood (not recorded which). CDR3 amino acids: CASSRLDRGYEQYF. The CDR3 DNA follows: TGTGCCAGCAGTCGCTTAGACAGGGGGTACGAGCAGTACTTC.